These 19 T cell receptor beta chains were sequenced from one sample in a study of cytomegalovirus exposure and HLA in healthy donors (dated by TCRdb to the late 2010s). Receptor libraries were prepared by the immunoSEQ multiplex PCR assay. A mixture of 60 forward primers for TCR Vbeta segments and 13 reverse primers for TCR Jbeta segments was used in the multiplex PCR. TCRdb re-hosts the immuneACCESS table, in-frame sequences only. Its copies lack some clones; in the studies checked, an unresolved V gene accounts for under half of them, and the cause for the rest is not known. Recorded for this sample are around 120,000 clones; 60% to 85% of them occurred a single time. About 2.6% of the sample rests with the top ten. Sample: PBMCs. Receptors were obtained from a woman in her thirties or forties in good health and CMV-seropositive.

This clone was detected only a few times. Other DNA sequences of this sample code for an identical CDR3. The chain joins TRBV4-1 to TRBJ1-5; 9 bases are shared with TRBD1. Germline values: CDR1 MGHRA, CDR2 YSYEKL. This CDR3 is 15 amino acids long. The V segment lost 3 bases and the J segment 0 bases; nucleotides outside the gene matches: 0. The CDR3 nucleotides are TGCGCCAGCAGCCAGGGACAGGGTAGCAATCAGCCCCAGCATTTT. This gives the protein CASSQGQGSNQPQHF.

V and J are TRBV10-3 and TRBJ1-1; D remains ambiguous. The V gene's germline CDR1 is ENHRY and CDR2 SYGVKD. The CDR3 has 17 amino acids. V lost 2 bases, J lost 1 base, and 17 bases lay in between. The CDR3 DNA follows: TGTGCCATCAGTGAGGGGCCCCCAAACTTAAAGAACACTGAAGCTTTCTTT. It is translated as CAISEGPPNLKNTEAFF.

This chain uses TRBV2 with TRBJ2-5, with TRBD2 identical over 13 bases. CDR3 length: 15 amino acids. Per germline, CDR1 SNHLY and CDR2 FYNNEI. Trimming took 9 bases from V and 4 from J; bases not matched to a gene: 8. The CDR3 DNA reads TGTGCCAGTTCGACTAGCGGGGGGCGATTAGAGACCCAGTACTTC. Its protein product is CASSTSGGRLETQYF.

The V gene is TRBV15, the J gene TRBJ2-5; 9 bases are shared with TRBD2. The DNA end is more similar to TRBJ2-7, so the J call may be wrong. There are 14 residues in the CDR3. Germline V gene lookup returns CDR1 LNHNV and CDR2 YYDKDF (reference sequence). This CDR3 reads CATSRAGLASEQYF. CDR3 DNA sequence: TGTGCCACCAGCAGGGCCGGACTAGCGAGCGAGCAGTACTTC.

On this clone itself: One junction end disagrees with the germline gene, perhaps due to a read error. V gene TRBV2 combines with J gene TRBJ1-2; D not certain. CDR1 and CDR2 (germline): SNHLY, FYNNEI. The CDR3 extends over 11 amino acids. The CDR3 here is CASSELSPLAF. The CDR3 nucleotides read TGTGCCAGCAGTGAATTAAGTCCTCTAGCCTTC.

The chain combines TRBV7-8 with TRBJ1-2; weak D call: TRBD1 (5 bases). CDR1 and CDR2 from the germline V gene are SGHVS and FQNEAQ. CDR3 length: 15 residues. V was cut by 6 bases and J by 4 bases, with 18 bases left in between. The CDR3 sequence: CASSSAGRTFYGYTF. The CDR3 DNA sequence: TGTGCCAGCAGTTCTGCTGGCCGGACATTCTATGGCTACACCTTC.

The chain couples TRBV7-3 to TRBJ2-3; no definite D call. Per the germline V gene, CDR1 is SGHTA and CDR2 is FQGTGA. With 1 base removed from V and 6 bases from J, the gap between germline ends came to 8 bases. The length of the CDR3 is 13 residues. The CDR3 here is CASSLSGGDTQYF. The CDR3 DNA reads TGTGCCAGCAGCTTAAGTGGCGGCGATACGCAGTATTTT. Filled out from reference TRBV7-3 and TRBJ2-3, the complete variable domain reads GAGVSQTPSNKVTEKGKYVELRCDPISGHTALYWYRQSLGQGPEFLIYFQGTGAADDSGLPNDRFFAVRPEGSVSTLKIQRTERGDSAVYLCASSLSGGDTQYFGPGTRLTVL.

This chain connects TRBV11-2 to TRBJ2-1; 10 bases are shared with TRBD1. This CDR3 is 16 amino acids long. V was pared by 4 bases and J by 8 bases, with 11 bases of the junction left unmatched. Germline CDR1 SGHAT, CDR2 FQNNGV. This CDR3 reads CASSSRAGQGLDEQFF. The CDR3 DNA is TGTGCCAGCAGCTCGAGGGCGGGACAGGGGTTGGATGAGCAGTTCTTC.

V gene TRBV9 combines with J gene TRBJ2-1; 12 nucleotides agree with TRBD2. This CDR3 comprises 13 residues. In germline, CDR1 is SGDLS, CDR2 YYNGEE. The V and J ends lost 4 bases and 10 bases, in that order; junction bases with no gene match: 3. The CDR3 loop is CASSLGLAGEQFF. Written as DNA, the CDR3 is TGTGCCAGCAGCCTCGGACTAGCGGGAGAGCAGTTCTTC.

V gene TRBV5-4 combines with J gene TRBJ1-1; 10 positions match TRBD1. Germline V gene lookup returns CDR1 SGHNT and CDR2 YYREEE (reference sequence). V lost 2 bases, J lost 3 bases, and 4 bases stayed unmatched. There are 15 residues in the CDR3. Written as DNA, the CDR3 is TGTGCCAGCAGCTTAGGGACAGGGGCGTACACTGAAGCTTTCTTT. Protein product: CASSLGTGAYTEAFF.

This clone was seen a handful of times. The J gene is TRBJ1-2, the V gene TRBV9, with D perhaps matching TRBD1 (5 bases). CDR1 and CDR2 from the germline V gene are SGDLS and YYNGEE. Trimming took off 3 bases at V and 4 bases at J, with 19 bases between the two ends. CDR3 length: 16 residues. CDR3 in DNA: TGTGCCAGCAGCGAGGGGCTTAAGGGGATCAGCTATGGCTACACCTTC. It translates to CASSEGLKGISYGYTF.

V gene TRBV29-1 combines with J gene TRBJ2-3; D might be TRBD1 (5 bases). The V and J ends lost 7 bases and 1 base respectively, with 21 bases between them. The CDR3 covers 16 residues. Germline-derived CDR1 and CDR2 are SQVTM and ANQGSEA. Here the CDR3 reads CSGHGRFEGGTDTQYF. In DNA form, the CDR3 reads TGCAGCGGCCACGGACGCTTTGAAGGGGGCACAGATACGCAGTATTTT.

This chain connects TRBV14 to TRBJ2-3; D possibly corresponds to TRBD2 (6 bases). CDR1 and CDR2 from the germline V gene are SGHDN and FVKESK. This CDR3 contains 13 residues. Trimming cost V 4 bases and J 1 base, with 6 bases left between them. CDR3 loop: CASSRRGTDTQYF. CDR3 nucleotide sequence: TGTGCCAGCAGCCGGAGGGGCACAGATACGCAGTATTTT.

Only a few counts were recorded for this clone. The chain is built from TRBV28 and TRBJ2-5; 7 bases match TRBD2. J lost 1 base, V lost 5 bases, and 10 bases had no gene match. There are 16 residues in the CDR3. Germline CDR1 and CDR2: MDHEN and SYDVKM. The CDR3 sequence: CASSPFPGGGQETQYF. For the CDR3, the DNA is TGTGCCAGCAGTCCTTTTCCCGGCGGGGGCCAAGAGACCCAGTACTTC.

DNA for the CDR3: TGTGCCACCAGCAGAGAGGGTAGCGGGAGCACAGATACGCAGTATTTT. It specifies CATSREGSGSTDTQYF. The chain recombines TRBV15 with TRBJ2-3; 7 positions match TRBD2. Looked up from germline, CDR1 is LNHNV and CDR2 is YYDKDF (reference sequence). V was clipped by 0 bases and J by 0 bases; unmatched bases: 3. The CDR3 is 16 residues long. The variable domain in full, completed from reference TRBV15 and TRBJ2-3, reads DAMVIQNPRYQVTQFGKPVTLSCSQTLNHNVMYWYQQKSSQAPKLLFHYYDKDFNNEADTPDNFQSRRPNTSFCFLDIRSPGLGDTAMYLCATSREGSGSTDTQYFGPGTRLTVL.

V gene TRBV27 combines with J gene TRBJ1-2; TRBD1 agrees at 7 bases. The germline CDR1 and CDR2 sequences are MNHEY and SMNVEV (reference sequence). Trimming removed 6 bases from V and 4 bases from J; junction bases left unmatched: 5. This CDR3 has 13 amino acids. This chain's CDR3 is CASSRQGVYGYTF. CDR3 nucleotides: TGTGCCAGCAGCAGACAGGGAGTCTATGGCTACACCTTC.

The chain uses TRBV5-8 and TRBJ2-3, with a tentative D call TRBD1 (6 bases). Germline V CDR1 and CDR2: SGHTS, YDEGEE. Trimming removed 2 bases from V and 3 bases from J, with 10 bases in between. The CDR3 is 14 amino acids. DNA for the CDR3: TGTGCCAGCAGCTTTTTACAGGGAACAGATACGCAGTATTTT. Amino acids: CASSFLQGTDTQYF.

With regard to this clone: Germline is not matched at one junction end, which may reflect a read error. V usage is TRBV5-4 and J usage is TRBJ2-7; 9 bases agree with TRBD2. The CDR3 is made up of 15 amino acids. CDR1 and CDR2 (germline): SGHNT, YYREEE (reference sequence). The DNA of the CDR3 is TGTGCCAGCAGCTTGGGGGCTAGCGGGACCTACGTGCAGTACTTC. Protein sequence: CASSLGASGTYVQYF.

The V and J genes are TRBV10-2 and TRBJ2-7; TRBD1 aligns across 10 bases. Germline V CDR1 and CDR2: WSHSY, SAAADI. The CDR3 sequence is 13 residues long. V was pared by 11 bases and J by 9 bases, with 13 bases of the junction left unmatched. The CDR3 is CAAAGQGSEGQYF. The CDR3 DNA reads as TGCGCCGCAGCGGGACAGGGGTCGGAGGGGCAGTACTTC.